Sequencing of this T cell receptor (beta chain) was carried out in a study of beta chain features in type 1 diabetes. The entirety of the isolated RNA underwent reverse transcription, so expressed TCRB transcripts were sequenced. The assay was immunoSEQ multiplex PCR, and TCRdb's table has in-frame clones only and misses some. Of about 350,000 clones listed, about 18% are singletons. Of note for this clone: What it binds is unknown. Other DNA sequences from this sample encode an identical CDR3 as well.

Findings and limits, study-wide: TCRB rearrangement may or may not be influenced by HLA type; here this remained unresolved.

Purity exceeding 98% was reached by all sorted populations. The TCR originated in a woman under 30 in good health. Sample: naive CD4+ T cells from blood.

CDR3 DNA: TGCAGTGCTAATGCGAGGGAGACCCAGTACTTC. This codes for CSANARETQYF. The V and J genes are TRBV20-1 and TRBJ2-5; D not resolved. V gave up 4 bases and J gave up 5 bases, with 8 bases separating them. The CDR3 sequence is 11 residues long. Per the germline V gene, CDR1 is DFQATT and CDR2 is SNEGSKA (reference sequence).